Listed here are 2 T cell receptor beta chains from one sample, sequenced in a study of shared T cell receptors in the human thymus. Sequencing used immunoSEQ multiplex PCR; TCRdb keeps in-frame clones, though not all of them. Of approximately 730,000 clones listed, approximately 85% are singletons. Separately, the same data were catalogued under a study of human thymus T cells.

Sequenced material: thymocytes. Receptors originate from a girl in the first two years of life with a congenital heart defect.

The chain is built from TRBV19 and TRBJ1-1; D remains ambiguous. The CDR3 covers 13 residues. Germline assignment: CDR1 LNHDA and CDR2 SQIVND (reference sequence). The V and J ends lost 3 bases and 8 bases respectively, with 13 bases between them. DNA for the CDR3: TGTGCCAGTAGTATTTTTGAAGAAGCAGAAGCTTTCTTT. Translation gives CASSIFEEAEAFF. Filled out from reference TRBV19 and TRBJ1-1, the complete variable domain reads DGGITQSPKYLFRKEGQNVTLSCEQNLNHDAMYWYRQDPGQGLRLIYYSQIVNDFQKGDIAEGYSVSREKKESFPLTVTSAQKNPTAFYLCASSIFEEAEAFFGQGTRLTVV.

V usage is TRBV7-9 and J usage is TRBJ2-7; 10 positions match TRBD1. This CDR3 has 17 residues. J was trimmed by 2 bases and V by 5 bases; bases with no gene match: 12. Germline assignment: CDR1 SEHNR and CDR2 FQNEAQ (reference sequence). The CDR3 loop is CASSPPLAGTGAYEQYF. In DNA, the CDR3 is TGTGCCAGCAGCCCGCCCCTCGCCGGGACAGGGGCCTACGAGCAGTACTTC.